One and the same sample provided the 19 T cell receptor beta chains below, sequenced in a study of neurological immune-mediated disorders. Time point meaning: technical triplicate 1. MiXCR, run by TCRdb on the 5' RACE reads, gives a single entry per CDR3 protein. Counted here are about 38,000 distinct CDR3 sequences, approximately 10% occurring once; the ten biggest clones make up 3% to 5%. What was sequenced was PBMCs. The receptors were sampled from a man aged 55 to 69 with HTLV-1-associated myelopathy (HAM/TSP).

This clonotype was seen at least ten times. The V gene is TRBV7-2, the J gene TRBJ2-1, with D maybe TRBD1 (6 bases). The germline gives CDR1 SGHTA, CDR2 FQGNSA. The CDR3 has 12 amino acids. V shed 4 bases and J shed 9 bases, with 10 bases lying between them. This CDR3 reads CASSSHRAEQFF. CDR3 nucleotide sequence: TGTGCCAGCAGCTCCCACAGGGCTGAGCAGTTCTTC.

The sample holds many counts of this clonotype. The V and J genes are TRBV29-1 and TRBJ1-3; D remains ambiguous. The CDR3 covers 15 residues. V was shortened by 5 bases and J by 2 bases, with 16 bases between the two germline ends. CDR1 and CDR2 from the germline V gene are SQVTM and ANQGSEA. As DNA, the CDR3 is TGCAGCGTTACCCTGCTGGGAGAAACTGGAAACACCATATATTTT. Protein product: CSVTLLGETGNTIYF.

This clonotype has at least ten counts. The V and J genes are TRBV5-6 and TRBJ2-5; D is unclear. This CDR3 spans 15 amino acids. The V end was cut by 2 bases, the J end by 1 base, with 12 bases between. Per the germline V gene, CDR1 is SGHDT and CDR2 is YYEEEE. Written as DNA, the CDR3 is TGTGCCAGCAGCTTCACCGAGACGGTCCAAGAGACCCAGTACTTC. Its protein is CASSFTETVQETQYF.

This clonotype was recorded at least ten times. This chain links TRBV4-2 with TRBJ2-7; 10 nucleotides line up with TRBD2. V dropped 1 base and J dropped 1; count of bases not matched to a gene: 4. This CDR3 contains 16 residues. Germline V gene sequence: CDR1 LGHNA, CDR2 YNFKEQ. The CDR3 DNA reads TGTGCCAGCAGCCAAGTAGGGACTAGCGCATCCTACGAGCAGTACTTC. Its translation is CASSQVGTSASYEQYF.

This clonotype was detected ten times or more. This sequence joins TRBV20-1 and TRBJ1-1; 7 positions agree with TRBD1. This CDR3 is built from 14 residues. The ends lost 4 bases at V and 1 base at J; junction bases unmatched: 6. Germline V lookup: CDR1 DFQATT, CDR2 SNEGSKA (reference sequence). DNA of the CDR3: TGCAGTGCTATTAAACAGGGGAGGAACACTGAAGCTTTCTTT. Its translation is CSAIKQGRNTEAFF.

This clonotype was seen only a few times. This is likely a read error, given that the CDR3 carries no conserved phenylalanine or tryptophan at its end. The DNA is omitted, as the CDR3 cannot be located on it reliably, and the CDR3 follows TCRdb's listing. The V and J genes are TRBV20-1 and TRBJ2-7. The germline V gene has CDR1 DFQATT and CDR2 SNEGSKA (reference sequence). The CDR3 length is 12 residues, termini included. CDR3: CSARALVYEQDL.

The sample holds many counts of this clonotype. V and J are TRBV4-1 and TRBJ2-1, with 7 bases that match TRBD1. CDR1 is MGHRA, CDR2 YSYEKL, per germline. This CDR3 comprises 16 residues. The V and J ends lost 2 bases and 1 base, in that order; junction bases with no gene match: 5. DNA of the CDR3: TGCGCCAGCAGCCAAACGACAGGGATTTCCTACAATGAGCAGTTCTTC. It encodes CASSQTTGISYNEQFF.

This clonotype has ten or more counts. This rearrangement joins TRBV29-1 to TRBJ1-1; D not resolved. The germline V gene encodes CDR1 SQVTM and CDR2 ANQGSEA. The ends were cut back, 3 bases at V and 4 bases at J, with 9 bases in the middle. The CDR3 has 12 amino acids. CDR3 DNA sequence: TGCAGCGTTGATCCGCGGGGCACTGAAGCTTTCTTT. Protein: CSVDPRGTEAFF.

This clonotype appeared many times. Here the CDR3 reads CASSPRLAGSQETQYF. Written as DNA, the CDR3 is TGTGCCAGCAGCCCCCGACTAGCGGGTTCCCAAGAGACCCAGTACTTC. The V gene is TRBV7-9, the J gene TRBJ2-5, with 10 positions matching TRBD2. In germline, CDR1 is SEHNR, CDR2 FQNEAQ (reference sequence). The CDR3 runs to 16 residues. V shed 5 bases, J shed 1 base, and the junction held 7 bases outside the gene matches.

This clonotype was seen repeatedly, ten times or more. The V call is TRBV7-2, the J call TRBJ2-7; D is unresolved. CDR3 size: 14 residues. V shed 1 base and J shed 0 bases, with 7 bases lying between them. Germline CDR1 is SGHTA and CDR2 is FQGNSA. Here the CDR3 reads CASSLESFSYEQYF. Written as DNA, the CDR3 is TGTGCCAGCAGCTTAGAAAGTTTCTCCTACGAGCAGTACTTC.

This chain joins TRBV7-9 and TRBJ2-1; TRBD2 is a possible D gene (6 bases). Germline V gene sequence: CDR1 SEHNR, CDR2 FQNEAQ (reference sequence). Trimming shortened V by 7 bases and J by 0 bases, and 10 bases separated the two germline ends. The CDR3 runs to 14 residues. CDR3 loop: CASNSGSSYNEQFF. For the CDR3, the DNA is TGTGCCAGCAATAGCGGTAGCTCCTACAATGAGCAGTTCTTC.

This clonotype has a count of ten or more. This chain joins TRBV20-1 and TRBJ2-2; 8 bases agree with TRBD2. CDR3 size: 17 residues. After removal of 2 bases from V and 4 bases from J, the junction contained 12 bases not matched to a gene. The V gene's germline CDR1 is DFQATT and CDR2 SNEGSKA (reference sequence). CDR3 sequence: CSARPPTELAATGELFF. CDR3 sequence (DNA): TGCAGTGCTAGACCCCCCACGGAACTAGCGGCCACCGGGGAGCTGTTTTTT.

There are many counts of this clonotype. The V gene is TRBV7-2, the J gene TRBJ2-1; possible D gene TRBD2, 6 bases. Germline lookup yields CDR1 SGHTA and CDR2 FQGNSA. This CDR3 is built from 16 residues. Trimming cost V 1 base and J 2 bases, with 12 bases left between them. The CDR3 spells CASSLVGGGTYNEQFF. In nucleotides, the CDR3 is TGTGCCAGCAGCTTAGTTGGGGGAGGCACCTACAATGAGCAGTTCTTC. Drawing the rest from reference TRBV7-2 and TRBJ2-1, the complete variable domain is GAGVSQSPSNKVTEKGKDVELRCDPISGHTALYWYRQSLGQGLEFLIYFQGNSAPDKSGLPSDRFSAERTGGSVSTLTIQRTQQEDSAVYLCASSLVGGGTYNEQFFGPGTRLTVL.

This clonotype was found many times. The CDR3: CASTQDTGWENTEAFF. DNA of the CDR3: TGTGCCAGCACCCAAGATACAGGTTGGGAGAACACTGAAGCTTTCTTT. The rearrangement joins TRBV6-6 to TRBJ1-1; weak D call: TRBD1 (5 bases). V was trimmed by 7 bases and J by 1 base, leaving 19 bases between them. The CDR3 extends over 16 amino acids. Germline assignment: CDR1 MNHNY and CDR2 SVGAGI (reference sequence).

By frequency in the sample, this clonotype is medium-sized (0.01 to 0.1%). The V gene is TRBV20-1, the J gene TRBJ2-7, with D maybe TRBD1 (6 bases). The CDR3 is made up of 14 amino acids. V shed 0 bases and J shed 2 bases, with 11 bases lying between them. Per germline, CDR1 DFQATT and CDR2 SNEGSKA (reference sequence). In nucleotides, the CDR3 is TGCAGTGCTAGAGATGGGGGCGGGCCCTACGAGCAGTACTTC. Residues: CSARDGGGPYEQYF.

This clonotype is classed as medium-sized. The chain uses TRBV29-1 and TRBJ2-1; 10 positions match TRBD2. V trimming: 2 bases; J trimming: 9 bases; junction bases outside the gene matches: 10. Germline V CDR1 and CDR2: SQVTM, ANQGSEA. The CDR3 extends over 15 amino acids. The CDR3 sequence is CSVENRLAGEIEQFF. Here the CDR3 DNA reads TGCAGCGTTGAAAACCGTCTAGCGGGAGAAATTGAGCAGTTCTTC.

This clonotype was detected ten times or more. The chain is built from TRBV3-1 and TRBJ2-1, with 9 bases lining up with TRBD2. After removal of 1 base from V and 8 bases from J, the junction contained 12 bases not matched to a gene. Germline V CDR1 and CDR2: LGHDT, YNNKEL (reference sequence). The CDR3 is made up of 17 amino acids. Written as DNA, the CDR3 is TGTGCCAGCAGCCAAGTCCACAGGGCGGGAGGGCTGGATGAGCAGTTCTTC. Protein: CASSQVHRAGGLDEQFF.

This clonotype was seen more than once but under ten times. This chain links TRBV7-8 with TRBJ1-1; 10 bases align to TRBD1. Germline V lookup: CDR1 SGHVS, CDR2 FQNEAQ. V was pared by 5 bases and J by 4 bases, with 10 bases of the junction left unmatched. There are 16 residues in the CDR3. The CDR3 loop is CASSPRTGGMSTEAFF. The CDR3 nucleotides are TGTGCCAGCAGCCCCAGGACAGGGGGGATGAGCACTGAAGCTTTCTTT.

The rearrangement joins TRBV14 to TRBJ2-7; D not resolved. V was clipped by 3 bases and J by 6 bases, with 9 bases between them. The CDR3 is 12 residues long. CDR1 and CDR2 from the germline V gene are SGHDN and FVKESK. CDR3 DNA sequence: TGTGCCAGCAGCCAGTCAGTGGTCGAGCAGTACTTC. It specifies CASSQSVVEQYF.